This TCR beta chain was sequenced during a study of CD8 T cells in Susac syndrome. Study information: Of the sequenced Susac syndrome patients, over 5 had active disease and fewer than 10 were in remission. At blood draw, Susac syndrome patients were therapy-naive, on corticosteroids, or on intravenous immunoglobulin alone.

Roughly 0.45 to 1 ug RNA was reverse transcribed with random hexamers. Across 54 Vbeta and 13 Jbeta, immunoSEQ multiplex PCR amplified TCR beta CDR3. TCRdb analysed the immunoSEQ multiplex PCR reads with MiXCR anew, one entry per CDR3 protein. The data hold 170,000 or so distinct CDR3 sequences, with roughly 95% observed a single time. TCR beta sequencing was performed on blood CD8+ and CD4+ T cells. Germline assignment: CDR1 WSHSY and CDR2 SAAADI. The CDR3 loop spans 14 amino acids. J was trimmed by 1 base and V by 10 bases; bases with no gene match: 9. This clonotype was sampled from a human donor with Susac syndrome. The J gene is TRBJ2-7, the V gene TRBV10-2; 8 bases are shared with TRBD1. Sequenced input: CD4+ T cells from PBMCs. Here the CDR3 DNA reads TGCGCCACCACCGGACAGGGTATGTCCTACGAGCAGTACTTC. Protein sequence: CATTGQGMSYEQYF.